The rows below give T cell receptor beta chains drawn from one sample of a study of CD8 T cells in ankylosing spondylitis. MiXCR, applied by TCRdb to the 5' RACE reads, yields one record per CDR3 protein. The table lists 150,000 to 200,000 distinct CDR3 sequences, 10% to 15% of them singletons. The material sequenced was blood, either unsorted or a sorted T cell fraction (not recorded which). The origin of the receptors is a female donor with ankylosing spondylitis or in good health (not recorded which). Each CDR3 is given with its conserved first and last residue. The D gene is left open where the match is weak.

v_call	j_call	d_call	cdr3_aa
TRBV12-3/TRBV12-4	TRBJ1-1	-	CASSFQERNTEAFF
TRBV7-9	TRBJ2-7	TRBD2	CASSLGSGLGNYEQYF
TRBV28	TRBJ1-2	TRBD1	CATFLGTANYGYTF
TRBV12-3/TRBV12-4	TRBJ2-7	-	CASSINADSYEQYF
TRBV7-2	TRBJ1-5	TRBD1	CASSPKGGGEYPPQHF
TRBV29-1	TRBJ2-1	TRBD1	CSVEDLIGGGLSYNEQFF
TRBV5-1	TRBJ2-5	-	CASSLGRDGRFVTQYF
TRBV5-1	TRBJ1-5	TRBD1	CASSFPQGYNQPQHF
TRBV11-2	TRBJ1-5	-	CASSLGGFQPQHF
TRBV12-3/TRBV12-4	TRBJ1-4	-	CASSLGQATNEKLFF
TRBV20-1	TRBJ1-1	-	CSARNGGAGRTFF
TRBV12-3/TRBV12-4	TRBJ2-5	-	CASSPIGTGWTQYF
TRBV5-1	TRBJ2-7	-	CASSLEGVTYEQYF
TRBV5-1	TRBJ2-4	-	CASSLGRQNIQYF
TRBV18	TRBJ2-1	-	CASSSTGMIYNEQFF
TRBV7-2	TRBJ2-3	-	CASSLASPGLLF
TRBV7-2	TRBJ2-1	TRBD1	CASSPSDRAFGNEQFF
TRBV12-3/TRBV12-4	TRBJ2-7	TRBD2	CASSLGGTTNWQYF
TRBV4-3	TRBJ1-1	-	CASSQVVGNTEAFF
TRBV5-5	TRBJ1-3	-	CASSLVGRSGNTIYF
TRBV12-3/TRBV12-4	TRBJ1-4	-	CASSLRGKNEKLFF
TRBV20-1	TRBJ2-3	-	CSAYTRTDTQYF
TRBV29-1	TRBJ2-1	-	CSVEVQLGEQFF
TRBV7-3	TRBJ2-5	TRBD1	CASSSGQGPETQYF
TRBV9	TRBJ2-1	-	CASSENPSDSDEQFF
TRBV27	TRBJ2-7	-	CASSLSVAMAFYEQYF
TRBV12-3/TRBV12-4	TRBJ1-4	-	CASSRNGDEKLFF
TRBV29-1	TRBJ2-1	-	CSVAGDSYNEQFF
TRBV5-1	TRBJ2-1	TRBD2	CASSLFGTSNEQFF
TRBV18	TRBJ2-1	-	CASSPLAGPGDEQFF